This TCR beta chain derives from a study of graft-versus-host responses after intestinal transplantation. Across the whole study: Multivisceral, liver-intestinal, or isolated intestinal transplants were given to recipients. After anti-thymocyte globulin induction, recipients took tacrolimus and steroids for two to three years. Whole-study findings and limits: Early post-transplant HvG declines showed an association with peak circulating GvH clone levels. Allografts of one patient group, those with graft-donor T cell macrochimerism, had high graft-versus-host to host-versus-graft clonal ratios.

Trimming stripped 5 bases from V and 5 bases from J, with 15 bases between. Per germline, CDR1 SQVTM and CDR2 ANQGSEA. This CDR3 region has 13 residues. Note on this clone: What it binds is not known.

Repertoires were generated with immunoSEQ multiplex PCR, while TCRdb's copy carries only in-frame clones and drops some. The sample holds some 120,000 clones, around nine tenths seen once. The sequence came from a human donor who received an intestinal transplant. This rearrangement joins TRBV29-1 to TRBJ1-2; a possible D gene is TRBD1 (5 bases). Sequencing was performed on unstimulated CD4+ T cells sorted from spleen or lymph node cells, taken before intestinal transplant. CDR3 region: CSVPVDTFYGYTF. CDR3 nucleotide sequence: TGCAGCGTTCCCGTGGACACCTTTTATGGCTACACCTTC.